This entry describes one T cell receptor (beta chain). The record originates from a study of blood T cell repertoires in COVID-19. Study-level background: There were acute and convalescent COVID-19 samples, and they came from the United States, Italy and Spain. T cells, B-cell-depleted T cells, or PBMCs supplied cDNA or gDNA.

As processed by the authors: Estimation of nucleated cell counts was performed using reference gene primer amplification. Profiling relied on immunoSEQ multiplex PCR, and the TCRdb table lists in-frame clones only, not all of them. Clonal size and the V and J genes are those of that table, whereas D and trimming came from the DNA. This sample yields about 140,000 clones, of which about three quarters are seen a single time; 4.5% belongs to the top ten. The CDR3 extends over 15 amino acids. Trimming took 2 bases from V and 0 from J, leaving 11 bases between them. Germline CDR1 reads SNHLY; CDR2 reads FYNNEI.

V gene TRBV2 combines with J gene TRBJ2-7, with D perhaps matching TRBD1 (5 bases). The TCR comes from a woman over 75 with active or convalescent COVID-19. Sequencing was performed on peripheral blood. The CDR3 region has the DNA TGTGCCAGCAGTGAACAGGGCTTTCTCTCCTACGAGCAGTACTTC. It yields the protein CASSEQGFLSYEQYF.